This T cell receptor (beta chain) was sequenced during a study of blood T cell repertoires in COVID-19. Libraries were prepared by immunoSEQ multiplex PCR; TCRdb keeps only in-frame clonotypes and omits some of them. The sample contains 250,000 to 300,000 clones, approximately 90% of which appear only once. The sequence was collected from a man aged 18 to 29 who had recovered from COVID-19. Source material: PBMCs or T cells enriched from blood (not recorded which).

CDR3 region: CASSPASATHEQYF. The CDR3 DNA is TGTGCCAGCTCACCTGCCAGCGCCACCCACGAGCAGTACTTC. The rearrangement uses TRBV18 and TRBJ2-7; D unresolved. This CDR3 is 14 amino acids long. Trimming shortened V by 3 bases and J by 5 bases, and 14 bases separated the two germline ends. Germline assignment: CDR1 KGHSH and CDR2 LQKENI.